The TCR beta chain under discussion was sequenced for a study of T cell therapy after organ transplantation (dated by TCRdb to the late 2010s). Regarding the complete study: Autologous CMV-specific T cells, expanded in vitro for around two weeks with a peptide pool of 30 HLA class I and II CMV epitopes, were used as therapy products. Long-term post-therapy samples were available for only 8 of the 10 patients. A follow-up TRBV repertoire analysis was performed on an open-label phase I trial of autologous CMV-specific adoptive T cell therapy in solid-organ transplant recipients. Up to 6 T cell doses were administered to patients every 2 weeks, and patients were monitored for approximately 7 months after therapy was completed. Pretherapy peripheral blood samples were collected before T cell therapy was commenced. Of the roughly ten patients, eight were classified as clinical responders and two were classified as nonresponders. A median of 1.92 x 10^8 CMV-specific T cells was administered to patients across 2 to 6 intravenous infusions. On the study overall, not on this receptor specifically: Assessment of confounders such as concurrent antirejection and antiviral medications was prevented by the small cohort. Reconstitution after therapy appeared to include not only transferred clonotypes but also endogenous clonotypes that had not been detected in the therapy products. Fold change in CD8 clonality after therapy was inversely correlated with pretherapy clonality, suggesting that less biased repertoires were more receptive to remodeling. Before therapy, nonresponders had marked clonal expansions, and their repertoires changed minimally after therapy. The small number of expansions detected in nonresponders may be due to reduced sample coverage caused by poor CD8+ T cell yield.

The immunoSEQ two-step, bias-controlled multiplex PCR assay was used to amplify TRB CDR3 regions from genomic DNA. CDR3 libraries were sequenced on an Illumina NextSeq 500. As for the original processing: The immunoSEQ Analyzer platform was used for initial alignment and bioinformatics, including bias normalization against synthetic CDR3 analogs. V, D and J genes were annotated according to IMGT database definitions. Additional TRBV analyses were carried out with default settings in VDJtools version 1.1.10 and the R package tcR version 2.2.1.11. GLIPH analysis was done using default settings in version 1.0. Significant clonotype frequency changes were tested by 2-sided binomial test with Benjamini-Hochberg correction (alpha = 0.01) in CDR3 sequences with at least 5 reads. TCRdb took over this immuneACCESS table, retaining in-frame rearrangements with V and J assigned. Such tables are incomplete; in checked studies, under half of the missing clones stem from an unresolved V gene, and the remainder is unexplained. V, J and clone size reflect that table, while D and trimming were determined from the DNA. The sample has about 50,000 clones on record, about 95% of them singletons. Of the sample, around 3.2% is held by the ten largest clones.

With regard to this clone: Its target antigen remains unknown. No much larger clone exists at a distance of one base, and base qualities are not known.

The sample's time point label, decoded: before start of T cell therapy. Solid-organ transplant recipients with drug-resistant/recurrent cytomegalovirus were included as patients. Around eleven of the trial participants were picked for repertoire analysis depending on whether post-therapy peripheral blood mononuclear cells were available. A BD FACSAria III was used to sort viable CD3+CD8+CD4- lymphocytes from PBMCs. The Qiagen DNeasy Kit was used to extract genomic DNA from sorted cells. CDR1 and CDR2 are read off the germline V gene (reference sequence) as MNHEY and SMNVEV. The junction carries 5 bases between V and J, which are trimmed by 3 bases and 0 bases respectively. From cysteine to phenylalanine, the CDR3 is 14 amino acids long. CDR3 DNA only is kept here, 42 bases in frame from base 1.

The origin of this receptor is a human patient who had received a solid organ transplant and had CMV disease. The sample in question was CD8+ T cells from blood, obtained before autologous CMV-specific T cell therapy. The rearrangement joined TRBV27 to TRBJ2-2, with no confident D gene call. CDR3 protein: CASSFATNTGELFF. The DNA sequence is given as TGTGCCAGCAGTTTTGCAACGAACACCGGGGAGCTGTTTTTT.